This T cell receptor (beta chain) was profiled in a study of a mutant IDH1 vaccine in newly diagnosed glioma (dated by TCRdb to 2020 to 2022). A note on the overall study: In the chemotherapy-containing groups, vaccination started alongside temozolomide cycles, whereas in patients who had radiotherapy alone it started 4-6 weeks after radiotherapy. Longitudinal TCRB deep sequencing was performed for 20 to 30 treated patients wherever samples were available for exploratory analyses. Prior to enrollment, standard therapy consisting of radiotherapy alone, temozolomide alone, or radiochemotherapy with temozolomide had been administered to patients, with the combination being received by most patients. The week-35 safety follow-up took place at visit V12, and the week-47 end of study took place at visit V13. Of the 32 patients who were treated, 62.5% were male and around 38% were female, and the mean age was around 40 years. Peripheral blood was drawn at six visits: V03 (baseline), V05, V07, V10, V12 and V13.

The method behind the library was the immunoSEQ multiplex PCR assay. Rearranged TCR beta chain sequences were amplified with the hsTCRB Kit following the manufacturer's protocol. TCRB libraries were sequenced on an Illumina MiSeq. In the authors' own workflow: Demultiplexing, trimming and gene mapping were performed with the kit vendor's proprietary platform. In its TCRdb copy, this immuneACCESS table keeps in-frame sequences only and misses some clones. Where compared with another copy, unresolved V genes explain less than half of these, and the others have no known cause. V and J calls and clone size are as listed in that table; D and trimming were resolved from the DNA. Present in this sample are some 33,000 clones, about 80% of which were seen just once. The ten largest account for roughly 12% of the sample. Points the paper makes about the study in general: Availability determined which PBMC samples were chosen for TCRB deep sequencing. The authors noted that analyses of patient blood samples could not be reproduced because of sample limitations. Vaccine-induced immune responses across multiple MHC alleles were detected in 85% to 95% of patients. Pseudoprogression seemed to be unrelated to changes in the top peripheral T cell clonotypes found by TCRB sequencing.

Explained via the paper, the time point label denotes: week 35, safety follow-up. Each vaccine dose, consisting of 300 ug of a 20-mer mutant IDH1 peptide in Montanide, was administered subcutaneously with topical imiquimod. Patients received eight vaccinations in weeks 1, 3, 5, 7, 11, 15, 19 and 23, corresponding to visits V03 through V10. The donors had newly diagnosed IDH1-mutant astrocytomas of WHO grade 3 or 4 that showed loss of nuclear ATRX. The samples were drawn from NOA16, a multicentre, single-arm, open-label phase I trial in Germany that tested a mutant IDH1 peptide vaccine in humans for the first time. The DNeasy Blood and Tissue Kit was used to extract genomic DNA from EDTA blood for TCRB sequencing. This clone came up a few times. No antigen is known for it. No base quality values were provided; no much bigger clone lies one nucleotide off. Looking up the germline V gene (reference sequence) yields CDR1 DFQATT and CDR2 SNEGSKA. The CDR3 covers 11 residues, taking in both the cysteine and the phenylalanine. Of the read, only the CDR3 DNA is kept; its 33 bases are in frame from base 1. Cut back by 4 bases and 3 bases, the V and J ends lie 5 bases apart.

The specimen was PBMCs, collected from a glioma patient whose treatment included an IDH1 peptide vaccine. The chain joins TRBV20-1 to TRBJ2-3; the D segment cannot be called with confidence. The receptor was isolated from a middle-aged woman with glioma. Here the CDR3 is given as CSATLTDTQYF. The DNA sequence follows: TGCAGTGCTACGCTAACAGATACGCAGTATTTT.